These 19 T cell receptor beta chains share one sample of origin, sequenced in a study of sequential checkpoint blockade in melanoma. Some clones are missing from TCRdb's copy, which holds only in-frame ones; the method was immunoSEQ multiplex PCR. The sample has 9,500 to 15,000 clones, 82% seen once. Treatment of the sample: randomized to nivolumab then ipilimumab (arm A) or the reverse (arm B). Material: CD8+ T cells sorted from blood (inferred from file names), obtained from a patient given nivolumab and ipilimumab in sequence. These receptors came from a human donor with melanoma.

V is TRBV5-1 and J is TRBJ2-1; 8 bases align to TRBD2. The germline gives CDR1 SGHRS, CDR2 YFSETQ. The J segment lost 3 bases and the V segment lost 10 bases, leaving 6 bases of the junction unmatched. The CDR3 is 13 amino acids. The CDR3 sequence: CAAGGEGYNEQFF. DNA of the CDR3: TGCGCCGCGGGGGGTGAAGGCTACAATGAGCAGTTCTTC.

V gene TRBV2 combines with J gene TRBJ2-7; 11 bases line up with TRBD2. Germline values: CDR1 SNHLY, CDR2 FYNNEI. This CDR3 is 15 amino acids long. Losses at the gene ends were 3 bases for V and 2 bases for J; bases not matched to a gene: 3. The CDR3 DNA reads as TGTGCCAGCAGTGACGGGACTAGCGGTCCCTACGAGCAGTACTTC. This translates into CASSDGTSGPYEQYF.

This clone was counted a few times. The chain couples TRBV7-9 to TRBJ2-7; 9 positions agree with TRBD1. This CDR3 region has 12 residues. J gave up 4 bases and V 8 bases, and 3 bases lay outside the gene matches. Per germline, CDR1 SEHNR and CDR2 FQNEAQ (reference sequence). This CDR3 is CASAGQGYEQYF. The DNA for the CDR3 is TGTGCCAGCGCGGGACAGGGATACGAGCAGTACTTC. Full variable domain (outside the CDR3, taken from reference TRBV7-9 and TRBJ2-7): DTGVSQNPRHKITKRGQNVTFRCDPISEHNRLYWYRQTLGQGPEFLTYFQNEAQLEKSRLLSDRFSAERPKGSFSTLEIQRTEQGDSAMYLCASAGQGYEQYFGPGTRLTVT.

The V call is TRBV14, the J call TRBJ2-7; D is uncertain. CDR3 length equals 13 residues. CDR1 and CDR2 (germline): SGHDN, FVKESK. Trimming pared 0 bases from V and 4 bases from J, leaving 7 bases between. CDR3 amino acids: CASSQDYLYEQYF. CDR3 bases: TGTGCCAGCAGCCAAGACTACTTATACGAGCAGTACTTC.

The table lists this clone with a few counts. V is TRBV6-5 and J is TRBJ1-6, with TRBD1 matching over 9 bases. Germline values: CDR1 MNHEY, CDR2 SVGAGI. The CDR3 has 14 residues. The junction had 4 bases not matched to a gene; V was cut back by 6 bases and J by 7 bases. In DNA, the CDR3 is TGTGCCAGCAGACCCGGGACAGGGAATTCACCCCTCCACTTT. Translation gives CASRPGTGNSPLHF.

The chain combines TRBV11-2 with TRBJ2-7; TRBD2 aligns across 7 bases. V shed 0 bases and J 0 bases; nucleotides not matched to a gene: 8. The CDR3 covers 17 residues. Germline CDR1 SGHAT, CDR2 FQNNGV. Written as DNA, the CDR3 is TGTGCCAGCAGCTTAGAGTCGCCGCGCGGGAGCTCCTACGAGCAGTACTTC. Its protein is CASSLESPRGSSYEQYF.

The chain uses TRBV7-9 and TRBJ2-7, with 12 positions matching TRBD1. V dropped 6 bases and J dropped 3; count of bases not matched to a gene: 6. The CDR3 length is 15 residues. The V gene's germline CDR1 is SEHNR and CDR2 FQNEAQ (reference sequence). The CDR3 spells CASSSGDRGLYEQYF. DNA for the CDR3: TGTGCCAGCAGTTCGGGGGACAGGGGGCTCTACGAGCAGTACTTC.

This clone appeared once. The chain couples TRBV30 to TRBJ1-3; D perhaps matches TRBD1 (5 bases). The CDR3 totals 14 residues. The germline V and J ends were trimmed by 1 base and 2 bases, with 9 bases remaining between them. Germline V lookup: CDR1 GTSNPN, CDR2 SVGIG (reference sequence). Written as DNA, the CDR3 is TGTGCCTGGAGTGGGGGCAGGGCTGGAAACACCATATATTTT. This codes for CAWSGGRAGNTIYF.

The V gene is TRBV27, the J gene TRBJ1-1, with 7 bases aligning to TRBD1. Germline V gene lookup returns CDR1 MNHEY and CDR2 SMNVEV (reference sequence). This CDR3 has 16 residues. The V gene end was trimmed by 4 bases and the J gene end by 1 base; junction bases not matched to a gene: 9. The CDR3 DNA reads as TGTGCCAGCAGTTCCTTGACAGGGATGAGGAACACTGAAGCTTTCTTT. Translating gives CASSSLTGMRNTEAFF.

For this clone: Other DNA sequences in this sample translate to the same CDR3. DNA of the CDR3: TGTGCCAGCAGTTTAACAGGGGCATACTCACCCCTCCACTTT. Residues: CASSLTGAYSPLHF. The chain carries TRBV27 and TRBJ1-6; TRBD1 matches at 7 bases. Germline CDR1 and CDR2: MNHEY and SMNVEV (reference sequence). This CDR3 has 14 amino acids. The J segment lost 10 bases and the V segment lost 2 bases, leaving 5 bases of the junction unmatched.

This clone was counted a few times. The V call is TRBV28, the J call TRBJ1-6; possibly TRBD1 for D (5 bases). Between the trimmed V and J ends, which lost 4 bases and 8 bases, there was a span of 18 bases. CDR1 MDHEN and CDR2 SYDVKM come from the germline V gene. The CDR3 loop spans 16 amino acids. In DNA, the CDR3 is TGTGCCAGCAGTTCACCGACAGTTACGGCGGATTCACCCCTCCACTTT. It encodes CASSSPTVTADSPLHF. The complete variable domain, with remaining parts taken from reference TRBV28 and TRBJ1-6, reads DVKVTQSSRYLVKRTGEKVFLECVQDMDHENMFWYRQDPGLGLRLIYFSYDVKMKEKGDIPEGYSVSREKKERFSLILESASTNQTSMYLCASSSPTVTADSPLHFGNGTRLTVT.

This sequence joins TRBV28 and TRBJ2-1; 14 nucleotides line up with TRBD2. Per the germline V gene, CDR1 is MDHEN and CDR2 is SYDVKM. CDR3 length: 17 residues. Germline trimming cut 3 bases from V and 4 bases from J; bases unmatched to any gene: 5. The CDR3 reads CASSFLTSGRDYNEQFF. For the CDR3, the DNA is TGTGCCAGCAGTTTTTTGACTAGCGGGAGGGATTACAATGAGCAGTTCTTC. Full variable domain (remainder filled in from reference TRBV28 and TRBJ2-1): DVKVTQSSRYLVKRTGEKVFLECVQDMDHENMFWYRQDPGLGLRLIYFSYDVKMKEKGDIPEGYSVSREKKERFSLILESASTNQTSMYLCASSFLTSGRDYNEQFFGPGTRLTVL.

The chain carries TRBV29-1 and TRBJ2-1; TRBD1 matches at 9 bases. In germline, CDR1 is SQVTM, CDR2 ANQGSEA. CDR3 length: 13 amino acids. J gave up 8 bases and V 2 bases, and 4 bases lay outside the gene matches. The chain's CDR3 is CSVEWDRVHEQFF. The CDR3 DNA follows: TGCAGCGTTGAATGGGACAGGGTCCATGAGCAGTTCTTC.

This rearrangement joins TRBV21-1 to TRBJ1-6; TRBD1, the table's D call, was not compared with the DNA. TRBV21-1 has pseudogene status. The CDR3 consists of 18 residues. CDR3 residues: CASSAIHSYRSYNSPLHF. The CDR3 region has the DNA TGTGCCAGCAGCGCCATCCACAGCTACCGCTCCTATAATTCACCCCTCCACTTT.

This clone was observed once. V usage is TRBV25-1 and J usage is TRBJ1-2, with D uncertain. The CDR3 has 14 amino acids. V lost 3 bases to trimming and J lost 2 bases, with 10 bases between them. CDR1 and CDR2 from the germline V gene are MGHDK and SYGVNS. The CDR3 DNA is TGTGCCAGCAGTGACGGAGACCTAAACTATGGCTACACCTTC. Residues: CASSDGDLNYGYTF.

The CDR3 nucleotides are TGTGCCAGAGAGGACAGGGGCGGAGACGCGGAGACCCAGTACTTC. Amino acids: CAREDRGGDAETQYF. The chain carries TRBV2 and TRBJ2-5; 9 bases are a match to TRBD1. The ends lost 9 bases at V and 5 bases at J; junction bases unmatched: 13. Germline V gene lookup returns CDR1 SNHLY and CDR2 FYNNEI. CDR3 size: 15 residues.

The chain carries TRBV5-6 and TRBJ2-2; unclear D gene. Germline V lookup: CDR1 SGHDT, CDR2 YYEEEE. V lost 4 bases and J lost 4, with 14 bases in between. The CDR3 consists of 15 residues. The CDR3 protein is CASSPNSYLTGELFF. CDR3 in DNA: TGTGCCAGCAGCCCCAACTCTTATCTCACCGGGGAGCTGTTTTTT.

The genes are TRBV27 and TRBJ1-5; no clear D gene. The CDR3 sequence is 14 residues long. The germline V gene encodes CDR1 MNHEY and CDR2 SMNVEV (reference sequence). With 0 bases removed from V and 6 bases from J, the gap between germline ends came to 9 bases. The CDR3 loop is CASSLSPRIQPQHF. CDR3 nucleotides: TGTGCCAGCAGTTTATCCCCCAGGATTCAGCCCCAGCATTTT.

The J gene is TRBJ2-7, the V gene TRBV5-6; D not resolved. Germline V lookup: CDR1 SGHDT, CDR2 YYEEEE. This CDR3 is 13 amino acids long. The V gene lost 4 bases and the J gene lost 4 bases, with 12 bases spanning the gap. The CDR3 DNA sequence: TGTGCCAGCAGCCATGAGACACCGTACGAGCAGTACTTC. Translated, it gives CASSHETPYEQYF.